The text below deals with one TCR beta chain. These data belong to a study of chemoradiotherapy in HPV16-positive cancers. Study context: Candidate HPV-specific clones and shared TCR motifs came from a couple of HPV16-positive patients.

V gave up 5 bases and J gave up 1 base, with 9 bases separating them. This CDR3 region has 14 residues. Germline CDR1 is MNHNS and CDR2 is SASEGT. Repertoires were sampled repeatedly during chemoradiotherapy. The table came from immunoSEQ multiplex PCR; TCRdb's copy has only in-frame clones and leaves some out. The repertoire holds 15,000 to 20,000 clones, with around nine tenths as singletons. The V gene is TRBV6-1, the J gene TRBJ1-3, with D perhaps TRBD1 (6 bases). The sequence was obtained from a human donor with HPV-associated anogenital cancer. Material: blood, obtained from a patient who underwent chemoradiotherapy. CDR3 nucleotides: TGTGCCAGCAGTCCACAGGGTTCTGGAAACACCATATATTTT. Translating it yields CASSPQGSGNTIYF.